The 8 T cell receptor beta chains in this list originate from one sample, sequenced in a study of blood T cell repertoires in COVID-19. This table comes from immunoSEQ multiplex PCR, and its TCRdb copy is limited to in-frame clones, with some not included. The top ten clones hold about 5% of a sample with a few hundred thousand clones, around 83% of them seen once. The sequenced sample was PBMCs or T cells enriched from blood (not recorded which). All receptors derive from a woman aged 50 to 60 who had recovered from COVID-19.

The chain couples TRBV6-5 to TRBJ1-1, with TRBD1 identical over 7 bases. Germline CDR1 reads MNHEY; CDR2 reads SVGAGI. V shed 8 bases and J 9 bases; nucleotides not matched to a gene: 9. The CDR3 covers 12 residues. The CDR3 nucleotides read TGTGCCAGCTCAGACAGGGCCCGGAAAGCTTTCTTT. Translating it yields CASSDRARKAFF.

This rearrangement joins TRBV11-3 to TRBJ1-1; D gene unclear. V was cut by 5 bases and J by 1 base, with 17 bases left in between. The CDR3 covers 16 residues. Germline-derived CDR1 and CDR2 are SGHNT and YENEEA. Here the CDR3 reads CASSETSSQANTEAFF. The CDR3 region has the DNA TGTGCCAGCAGCGAAACTTCGTCCCAAGCGAACACTGAAGCTTTCTTT.

CDR3 DNA sequence: TGTGCCAGCAGCTTAGGGGGCGGCATCAGGGAGACCCAGTACTTC. It is translated as CASSLGGGIRETQYF. The rearrangement uses TRBV7-8 and TRBJ2-5, with D tentatively TRBD1 (5 bases). Germline CDR1 reads SGHVS; CDR2 reads FQNEAQ. This CDR3 is built from 15 residues. V lost 1 base and J lost 5, with 14 bases in between.

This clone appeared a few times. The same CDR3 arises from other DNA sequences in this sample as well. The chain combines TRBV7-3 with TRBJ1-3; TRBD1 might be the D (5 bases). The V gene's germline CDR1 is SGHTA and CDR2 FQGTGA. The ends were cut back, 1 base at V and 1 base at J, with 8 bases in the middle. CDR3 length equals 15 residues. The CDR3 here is CASSLSPGSGNTIYF. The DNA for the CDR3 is TGTGCCAGCAGCTTAAGTCCAGGGTCTGGAAACACCATATATTTT. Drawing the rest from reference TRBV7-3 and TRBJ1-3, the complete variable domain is GAGVSQTPSNKVTEKGKYVELRCDPISGHTALYWYRQSLGQGPEFLIYFQGTGAADDSGLPNDRFFAVRPEGSVSTLKIQRTERGDSAVYLCASSLSPGSGNTIYFGEGSWLTVV.

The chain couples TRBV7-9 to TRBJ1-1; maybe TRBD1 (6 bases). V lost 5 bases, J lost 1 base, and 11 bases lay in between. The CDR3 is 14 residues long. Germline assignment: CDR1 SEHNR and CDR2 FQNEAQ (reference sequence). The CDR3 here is CASSPRTANTEAFF. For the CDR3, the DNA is TGTGCCAGCAGCCCACGGACAGCGAACACTGAAGCTTTCTTT.

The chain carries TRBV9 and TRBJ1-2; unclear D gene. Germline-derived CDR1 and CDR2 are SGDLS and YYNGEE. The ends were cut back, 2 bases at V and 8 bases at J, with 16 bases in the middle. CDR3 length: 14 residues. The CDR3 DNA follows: TGTGCCAGCAGCGTCATGCCCCTAGAAGAAGGCTACACCTTC. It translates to CASSVMPLEEGYTF. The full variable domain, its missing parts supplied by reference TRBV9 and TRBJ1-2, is DSGVTQTPKHLITATGQRVTLRCSPRSGDLSVYWYQQSLDQGLQFLIQYYNGEERAKGNILERFSAQQFPDLHSELNLSSLELGDSALYFCASSVMPLEEGYTFGSGTRLTVV.

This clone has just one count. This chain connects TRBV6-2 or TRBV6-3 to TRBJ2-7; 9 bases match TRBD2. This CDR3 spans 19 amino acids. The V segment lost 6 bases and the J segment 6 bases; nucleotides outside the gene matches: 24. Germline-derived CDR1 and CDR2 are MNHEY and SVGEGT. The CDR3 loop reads CASSPFGLAGTIPVREQYF. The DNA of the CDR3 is TGTGCCAGCAGCCCCTTCGGGCTAGCGGGGACGATACCCGTGCGCGAGCAGTACTTC.

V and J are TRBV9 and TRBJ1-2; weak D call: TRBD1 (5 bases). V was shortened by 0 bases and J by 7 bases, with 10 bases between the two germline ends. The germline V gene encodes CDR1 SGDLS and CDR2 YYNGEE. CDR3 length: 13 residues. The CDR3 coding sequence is TGTGCCAGCAGCGTAGAGGGGTCTGGTGGCTACACCTTC. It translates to CASSVEGSGGYTF.